The 30 T cell receptor beta chains below were found in one sample sequenced in a study of blood T cell repertoires in COVID-19 (dated by TCRdb to the early 2020s). The library relied on the immunoSEQ multiplex PCR assay. Entries here come from immuneACCESS through TCRdb and include only in-frame sequences with V and J called. Some clones fail to appear in such tables; in the studies checked, an unresolved V gene covers under half of the shortfall, and the cause of the remainder is unknown. The sample table lists hundreds of thousands of clones, 70% to 90% of them with a count of one. The top ten hold 2.5% to 3.5% of the sample. The material sequenced was peripheral blood. These receptors were obtained from a human donor in a cohort sampled during active COVID-19.

This chain connects TRBV7-9 to TRBJ1-4, with D perhaps TRBD1 (6 bases). Per the germline V gene, CDR1 is SEHNR and CDR2 is FQNEAQ (reference sequence). The CDR3 has 13 residues. Deletions cut 5 bases from V and 5 bases from J, with 9 bases between. In DNA form, the CDR3 reads TGTGCCAGCAGCCCGGGACAAAATGAAAAACTGTTTTTT. This sequence encodes CASSPGQNEKLFF. The full variable domain, its missing parts supplied by reference TRBV7-9 and TRBJ1-4, is DTGVSQNPRHKITKRGQNVTFRCDPISEHNRLYWYRQTLGQGPEFLTYFQNEAQLEKSRLLSDRFSAERPKGSFSTLEIQRTEQGDSAMYLCASSPGQNEKLFFGSGTQLSVL.

The chain joins TRBV15 to TRBJ2-2, with TRBD2 as a possible D gene (6 bases). The germline V gene encodes CDR1 LNHNV and CDR2 YYDKDF (reference sequence). V lost 1 base and J 6 bases, leaving 9 bases between the germline ends. The CDR3 length is 14 residues. Here the CDR3 DNA reads TGTGCCACCAGCAGAGGTGGGGAGGCCGGGGAGCTGTTTTTT. Protein: CATSRGGEAGELFF.

The J gene is TRBJ2-2, the V gene TRBV6-5, with D uncertain. The germline V gene encodes CDR1 MNHEY and CDR2 SVGAGI. V was trimmed by 2 bases and J by 8 bases, leaving 15 bases between them. The CDR3 spans 15 residues. In DNA, the CDR3 is TGTGCCAGCAGTTACATTGCCAGGTCCCGAGGGGAGCTGTTTTTT. Translated: CASSYIARSRGELFF.

The rearrangement links TRBV30 to TRBJ1-1; TRBD1 aligns across 8 bases. The germline gives CDR1 GTSNPN, CDR2 SVGIG (reference sequence). The CDR3 is made up of 16 amino acids. The trim removed 2 bases at V and 0 bases at J, leaving 8 bases unmatched. The CDR3 DNA reads TGTGCCTGGAGTAGGAGTAGGACAGGGATGAACACTGAAGCTTTCTTT. Its translation is CAWSRSRTGMNTEAFF.

This clone was picked up one time. CDR3 nucleotide sequence: TGTGCCAGCAGTCGGGACAGGGTCGGGACTCAGCCCCAGCATTTT. Translated, it gives CASSRDRVGTQPQHF. This chain uses TRBV2 with TRBJ1-5; 9 bases line up with TRBD1. The J segment lost 6 bases and the V segment lost 5 bases, leaving 8 bases of the junction unmatched. The CDR3 is 15 residues long. Germline lookup yields CDR1 SNHLY and CDR2 FYNNEI.

This chain joins TRBV7-8 and TRBJ1-4; perhaps TRBD1 as D (6 bases). The CDR3 runs to 15 residues. Germline values: CDR1 SGHVS, CDR2 FQNEAQ. Trimming removed 5 bases from V and 7 bases from J, with 17 bases in between. CDR3 DNA sequence: TGTGCCAGCAGCGCCGTTACAGGGTGGAGTGAAAAACTGTTTTTT. Protein sequence: CASSAVTGWSEKLFF.

The chain employs TRBV6-5 and TRBJ1-1, with TRBD1 matching over 7 bases. V was clipped by 6 bases and J by 2 bases; unmatched bases: 6. This CDR3 contains 14 residues. Germline V gene sequence: CDR1 MNHEY, CDR2 SVGAGI. In DNA form, the CDR3 reads TGTGCCAGCAGGGCCGACAGGGCCAACACTGAAGCTTTCTTT. Its protein product is CASRADRANTEAFF.

The V call is TRBV28, the J call TRBJ2-7; TRBD1 matches at 8 bases. The CDR3 is made up of 12 amino acids. Germline lookup yields CDR1 MDHEN and CDR2 SYDVKM. V shed 10 bases, J shed 4 bases, and the junction held 6 bases outside the gene matches. The CDR3 is CATGQGSYEQYF. Here the CDR3 DNA reads TGTGCCACCGGACAGGGATCTTACGAGCAGTACTTC.

V is TRBV11-2 and J is TRBJ1-6, with unresolved D. The CDR3 extends over 14 amino acids. Per germline, CDR1 SGHAT and CDR2 FQNNGV. Deletions cut 0 bases from V and 9 bases from J, with 9 bases between. Here the CDR3 reads CASSLEPNSSPLHF. Written as DNA, the CDR3 is TGTGCCAGCAGCTTAGAACCGAATAGTTCACCCCTCCACTTT.

Comments on this clone: At the DNA level, this CDR3 is encoded by other sequences in the same sample as well. CDR3 in amino acids: CASSQGGNYGYTF. The CDR3 DNA sequence: TGTGCCAGCAGCCAAGGGGGCAACTATGGCTACACCTTC. The chain uses TRBV3-1 (or the pseudogene TRBV3-2) and TRBJ1-2, with TRBD1 as a possible D gene (5 bases). The germline CDR1 and CDR2 sequences are LGHDT and YNNKEL (reference sequence). CDR3 length: 13 amino acids. Trimming left V 1 base short and J 2 bases short, with 5 bases between.

The rearrangement links TRBV29-1 to TRBJ1-1; perhaps TRBD1 as D (6 bases). The CDR3 length is 14 residues. V was pared by 6 bases and J by 6 bases, with 20 bases between. Germline CDR1 SQVTM, CDR2 ANQGSEA. The CDR3 reads CSVIGRTVEAEAFF. The CDR3 DNA reads TGCAGCGTGATCGGGCGGACAGTCGAGGCTGAAGCTTTCTTT.

The chain joins TRBV6-1 to TRBJ2-7; 8 nucleotides match TRBD1. The ends lost 3 bases at V and 6 bases at J; junction bases unmatched: 10. CDR1 and CDR2 (germline): MNHNS, SASEGT. The CDR3 consists of 15 residues. DNA for the CDR3: TGTGCCAGCAGTGACCCCGGGACAGGCCTCGCCGAGCAGTACTTC. Protein: CASSDPGTGLAEQYF.

This rearrangement joins TRBV4-1 to TRBJ2-7; D is possibly TRBD2 (5 bases). The CDR3 spans 14 residues. The germline gives CDR1 MGHRA, CDR2 YSYEKL. Trimming left V 0 bases short and J 2 bases short, with 8 bases between. CDR3 protein: CASSQDRGTYEQYF. The DNA of the CDR3 is TGCGCCAGCAGCCAAGATCGGGGAACCTACGAGCAGTACTTC.

This clone was detected only a few times. This chain connects TRBV3-1 (or the pseudogene TRBV3-2) to TRBJ1-5, with a possible D match to TRBD1 (6 bases). The germline V and J ends were trimmed by 5 bases and 9 bases, with 14 bases remaining between them. This CDR3 has 13 amino acids. CDR1 LGHDT and CDR2 YNNKEL come from the germline V gene (reference sequence). This CDR3 reads CASSDRPPGPQHF. The DNA for the CDR3 is TGTGCCAGCAGCGACAGGCCCCCGGGGCCCCAGCATTTT.

V and J are TRBV27 and TRBJ1-2, with 8 positions matching TRBD1. There are 13 residues in the CDR3. The ends lost 3 bases at V and 7 bases at J; junction bases unmatched: 4. Germline CDR1 is MNHEY and CDR2 is SMNVEV (reference sequence). Written as DNA, the CDR3 is TGTGCCAGCAGTTTCCAGGGGGCGGGTGGCTACACCTTC. It yields the protein CASSFQGAGGYTF.

CDR3 in DNA: TGCGCCAGCAGCCCTTTCTTCTACAATGAGCAGTTCTTC. Translated: CASSPFFYNEQFF. This rearrangement joins TRBV4-1 to TRBJ2-1; unclear D gene. Trimming took 4 bases from V and 3 from J, leaving 7 bases between them. The germline V gene has CDR1 MGHRA and CDR2 YSYEKL. CDR3 size: 13 residues.

The J gene is TRBJ2-3, the V gene TRBV28; D not certain. Germline V gene sequence: CDR1 MDHEN, CDR2 SYDVKM. This CDR3 spans 15 amino acids. V shed 3 bases and J shed 2 bases, with 12 bases lying between them. CDR3 amino acids: CASSFEARDTDTQYF. The CDR3 DNA reads as TGTGCCAGCAGTTTCGAGGCTAGAGACACAGATACGCAGTATTTT.

The V gene is TRBV14, the J gene TRBJ1-1, with 9 bases that match TRBD1. Germline CDR1 and CDR2: SGHDN and FVKESK. Unmatched junction bases numbered 4, after V lost 2 bases and J lost 0 bases. This CDR3 has 16 amino acids. CDR3 sequence: CASSQIRTGVNTEAFF. DNA for the CDR3: TGTGCCAGCAGCCAAATTCGGACAGGGGTGAACACTGAAGCTTTCTTT.

The V gene is TRBV10-3, the J gene TRBJ1-2, with a tentative D call TRBD1 (5 bases). CDR1 and CDR2 from the germline V gene are ENHRY and SYGVKD. V lost 10 bases and J lost 8, with 20 bases in between. The CDR3 consists of 13 residues. The CDR3 DNA is TGTGCCACCTATACCTGGGGGGTTGGAGGCTACACCTTC. Translating it yields CATYTWGVGGYTF.

The chain employs TRBV10-3 and TRBJ1-5; unclear D gene. This CDR3 is 13 amino acids long. The germline CDR1 and CDR2 sequences are ENHRY and SYGVKD. V lost 4 bases and J 3 bases, leaving 7 bases between the germline ends. The CDR3 here is CAISAGSNQPQHF. The CDR3 DNA follows: TGTGCCATCAGTGCGGGGTCCAATCAGCCCCAGCATTTT.

This clone was detected only once. The rearrangement links TRBV7-3 to TRBJ2-5, with D possibly being TRBD1 (5 bases). Germline CDR1 SGHTA, CDR2 FQGTGA. Trimming pared 0 bases from V and 2 bases from J, leaving 13 bases between. CDR3 length: 16 amino acids. CDR3: CASSLTGVGAQETQYF. For the CDR3, the DNA is TGTGCCAGCAGCTTAACTGGGGTAGGGGCTCAAGAGACCCAGTACTTC. Full variable domain (missing parts from reference TRBV7-3 and TRBJ2-5): GAGVSQTPSNKVTEKGKYVELRCDPISGHTALYWYRQSLGQGPEFLIYFQGTGAADDSGLPNDRFFAVRPEGSVSTLKIQRTERGDSAVYLCASSLTGVGAQETQYFGPGTRLLVL.

There are a few counts of this clone. The chain has TRBV27 and TRBJ2-1; 8 positions agree with TRBD2. Germline loops: CDR1 MNHEY, CDR2 SMNVEV (reference sequence). The CDR3 totals 13 residues. The ends lost 11 bases at V and 3 bases at J; junction bases unmatched: 6. Here the CDR3 DNA reads TGTGCCCCGGGACTAGGATACTACAATGAGCAGTTCTTC. Protein product: CAPGLGYYNEQFF.

CDR3: CASIKSGAGANVLTF. The CDR3 bases are TGTGCCAGCATCAAATCGGGGGCTGGGGCCAACGTCCTGACTTTC. The chain couples TRBV7-9 to TRBJ2-6; a possible D gene is TRBD2 (6 bases). The ends were cut back, 7 bases at V and 2 bases at J, with 12 bases in the middle. CDR1 is SEHNR, CDR2 FQNEAQ, per germline (reference sequence). The CDR3 is made up of 15 amino acids.

This rearrangement joins TRBV6-2 or TRBV6-3 to TRBJ1-2; TRBD1 matches 7 bases. From germline, CDR1 is MNHEY and CDR2 SVGEGT. This CDR3 contains 12 residues. V lost 5 bases to trimming and J lost 4 bases; unmatched junction nucleotides: 1. This CDR3 is CASSRQGYGYTF. The CDR3 DNA reads TGTGCCAGCAGTCGACAGGGCTATGGCTACACCTTC.

The CDR3 sequence: CASSLGVTGSTDTQYF. In DNA, the CDR3 is TGTGCCAGCAGCTTAGGCGTGACAGGGAGCACAGATACGCAGTATTTT. The rearrangement uses TRBV7-9 and TRBJ2-3; 7 bases line up with TRBD1. Trimming removed 1 base from V and 0 bases from J; junction bases left unmatched: 4. Germline loops: CDR1 SEHNR, CDR2 FQNEAQ (reference sequence). This CDR3 region has 16 residues.

The CDR3 protein is CASSLFRTSYEQYF. CDR3 coding DNA: TGTGCCAGCAGTTTATTCCGGACTAGTTACGAGCAGTACTTC. The V call is TRBV27, the J call TRBJ2-7; TRBD2 aligns across 7 bases. Trimming took 1 base from V and 4 from J; bases not matched to a gene: 4. Germline-derived CDR1 and CDR2 are MNHEY and SMNVEV (reference sequence). The CDR3 loop spans 14 amino acids.

The V call is TRBV3-1 (or the pseudogene TRBV3-2), the J call TRBJ2-2; no clear D. The CDR3 has 16 amino acids. Trimming removed 6 bases from V and 1 base from J, with 15 bases in between. Germline V gene sequence: CDR1 LGHDT, CDR2 YNNKEL (reference sequence). DNA of the CDR3: TGTGCCAGCAGACCGTCGAGACTGGTGAACACCGGGGAGCTGTTTTTT. Translation gives CASRPSRLVNTGELFF.

The rearrangement joins TRBV9 to TRBJ2-3; a weak D match, TRBD1 (5 bases). The germline V gene has CDR1 SGDLS and CDR2 YYNGEE. The CDR3 totals 16 residues. The V end lost 0 bases, the J end lost 4 bases, and 15 bases lay between the germline ends. The CDR3 DNA sequence: TGTGCCAGCAGCGTAGTCAGAGGACAAGGCGCAGATACGCAGTATTTT. Translated: CASSVVRGQGADTQYF.

V is TRBV7-2 and J is TRBJ2-5; tentative D call: TRBD2 (6 bases). The V gene's germline CDR1 is SGHTA and CDR2 FQGNSA. The CDR3 consists of 13 residues. V dropped 5 bases and J dropped 5 bases, with 12 bases sitting between them. CDR3 sequence: CASSVGLMETQYF. In DNA, the CDR3 is TGTGCCAGCAGCGTCGGACTAATGGAGACCCAGTACTTC. Looking up the rest from reference TRBV7-2 and TRBJ2-5 gives the full variable domain: GAGVSQSPSNKVTEKGKDVELRCDPISGHTALYWYRQSLGQGLEFLIYFQGNSAPDKSGLPSDRFSAERTGGSVSTLTIQRTQQEDSAVYLCASSVGLMETQYFGPGTRLLVL.

This chain connects TRBV12-5 to TRBJ2-1; 9 bases match TRBD1. CDR1 is LGHNT, CDR2 FRNRAP, per germline. There are 15 residues in the CDR3. The V gene end was trimmed by 0 bases and the J gene end by 16 bases; junction bases not matched to a gene: 13. CDR3 DNA sequence: TGTGCTAGTGGTTTGGTAGGCGGGGAGTACAGGGGGCGATTCTTC. As protein: CASGLVGGEYRGRFF.